This TCR beta chain was captured by sequencing in a study of PD-1 blockade in classical Hodgkin lymphoma. Study context: Nivolumab was given intravenously to patients at 3 mg/kg every 2 weeks. Study-wide results and caveats: By C4D1, CD4+ diversity increased significantly, especially in complete responders. Newly diagnosed patients and complete responders had comparable diversity at baseline.

Clones were sequenced by immunoSEQ multiplex PCR, and TCRdb holds only the in-frame ones, with some missing. The data show some 64,000 clones, around 87% seen once. Trimming removed 5 bases from V and 2 bases from J, with 9 bases in between. The CDR3 runs 13 residues. Germline V gene sequence: CDR1 SGHDN, CDR2 FVKESK. This clone was recorded a few times. The antigen remains unidentified. Every one of the patients relapsed after autologous stem cell transplantation (brentuximab vedotin exposure was variable). Sequenced here: peripheral blood mononuclear cells (PBMCs), sampled at baseline. The receptor's source is a human donor with classical Hodgkin lymphoma. J is TRBJ1-1 and V is TRBV14; D unresolved. The CDR3 spells CASSDHLNTEAFF. In nucleotides, the CDR3 is TGTGCCAGCAGCGACCACCTCAACACTGAAGCTTTCTTT.